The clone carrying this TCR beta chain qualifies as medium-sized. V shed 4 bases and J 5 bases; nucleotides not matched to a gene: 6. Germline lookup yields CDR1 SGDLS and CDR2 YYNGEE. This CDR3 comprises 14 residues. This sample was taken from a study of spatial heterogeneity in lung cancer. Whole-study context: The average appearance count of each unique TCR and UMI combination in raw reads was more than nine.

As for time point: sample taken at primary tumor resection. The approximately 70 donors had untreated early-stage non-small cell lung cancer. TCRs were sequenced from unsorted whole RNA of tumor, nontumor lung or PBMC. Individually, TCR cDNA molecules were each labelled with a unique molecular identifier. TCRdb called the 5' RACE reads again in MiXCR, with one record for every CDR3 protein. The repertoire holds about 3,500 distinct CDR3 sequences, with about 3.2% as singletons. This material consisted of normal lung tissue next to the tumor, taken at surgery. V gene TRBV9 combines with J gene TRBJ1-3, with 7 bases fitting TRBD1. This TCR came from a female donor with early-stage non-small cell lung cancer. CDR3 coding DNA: TGTGCCAGCAGCCAGGCAGGGGGTAGAAACACCATATATTTT. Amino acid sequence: CASSQAGGRNTIYF.